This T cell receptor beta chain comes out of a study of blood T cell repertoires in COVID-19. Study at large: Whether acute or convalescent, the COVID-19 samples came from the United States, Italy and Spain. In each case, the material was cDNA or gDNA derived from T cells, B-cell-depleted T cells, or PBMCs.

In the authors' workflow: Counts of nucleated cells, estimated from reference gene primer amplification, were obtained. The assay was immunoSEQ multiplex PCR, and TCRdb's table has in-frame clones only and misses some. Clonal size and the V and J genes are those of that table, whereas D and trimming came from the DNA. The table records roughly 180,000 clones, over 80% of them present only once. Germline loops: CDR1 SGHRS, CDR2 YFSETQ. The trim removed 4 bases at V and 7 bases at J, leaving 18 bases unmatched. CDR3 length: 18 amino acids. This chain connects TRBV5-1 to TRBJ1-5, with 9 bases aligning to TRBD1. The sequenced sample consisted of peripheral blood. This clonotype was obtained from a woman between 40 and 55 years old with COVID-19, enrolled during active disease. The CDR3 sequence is CASSPRGTGPSFWQPQHF. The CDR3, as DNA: TGCGCCAGCAGCCCACGGGGGACAGGGCCTAGTTTTTGGCAGCCCCAGCATTTT.